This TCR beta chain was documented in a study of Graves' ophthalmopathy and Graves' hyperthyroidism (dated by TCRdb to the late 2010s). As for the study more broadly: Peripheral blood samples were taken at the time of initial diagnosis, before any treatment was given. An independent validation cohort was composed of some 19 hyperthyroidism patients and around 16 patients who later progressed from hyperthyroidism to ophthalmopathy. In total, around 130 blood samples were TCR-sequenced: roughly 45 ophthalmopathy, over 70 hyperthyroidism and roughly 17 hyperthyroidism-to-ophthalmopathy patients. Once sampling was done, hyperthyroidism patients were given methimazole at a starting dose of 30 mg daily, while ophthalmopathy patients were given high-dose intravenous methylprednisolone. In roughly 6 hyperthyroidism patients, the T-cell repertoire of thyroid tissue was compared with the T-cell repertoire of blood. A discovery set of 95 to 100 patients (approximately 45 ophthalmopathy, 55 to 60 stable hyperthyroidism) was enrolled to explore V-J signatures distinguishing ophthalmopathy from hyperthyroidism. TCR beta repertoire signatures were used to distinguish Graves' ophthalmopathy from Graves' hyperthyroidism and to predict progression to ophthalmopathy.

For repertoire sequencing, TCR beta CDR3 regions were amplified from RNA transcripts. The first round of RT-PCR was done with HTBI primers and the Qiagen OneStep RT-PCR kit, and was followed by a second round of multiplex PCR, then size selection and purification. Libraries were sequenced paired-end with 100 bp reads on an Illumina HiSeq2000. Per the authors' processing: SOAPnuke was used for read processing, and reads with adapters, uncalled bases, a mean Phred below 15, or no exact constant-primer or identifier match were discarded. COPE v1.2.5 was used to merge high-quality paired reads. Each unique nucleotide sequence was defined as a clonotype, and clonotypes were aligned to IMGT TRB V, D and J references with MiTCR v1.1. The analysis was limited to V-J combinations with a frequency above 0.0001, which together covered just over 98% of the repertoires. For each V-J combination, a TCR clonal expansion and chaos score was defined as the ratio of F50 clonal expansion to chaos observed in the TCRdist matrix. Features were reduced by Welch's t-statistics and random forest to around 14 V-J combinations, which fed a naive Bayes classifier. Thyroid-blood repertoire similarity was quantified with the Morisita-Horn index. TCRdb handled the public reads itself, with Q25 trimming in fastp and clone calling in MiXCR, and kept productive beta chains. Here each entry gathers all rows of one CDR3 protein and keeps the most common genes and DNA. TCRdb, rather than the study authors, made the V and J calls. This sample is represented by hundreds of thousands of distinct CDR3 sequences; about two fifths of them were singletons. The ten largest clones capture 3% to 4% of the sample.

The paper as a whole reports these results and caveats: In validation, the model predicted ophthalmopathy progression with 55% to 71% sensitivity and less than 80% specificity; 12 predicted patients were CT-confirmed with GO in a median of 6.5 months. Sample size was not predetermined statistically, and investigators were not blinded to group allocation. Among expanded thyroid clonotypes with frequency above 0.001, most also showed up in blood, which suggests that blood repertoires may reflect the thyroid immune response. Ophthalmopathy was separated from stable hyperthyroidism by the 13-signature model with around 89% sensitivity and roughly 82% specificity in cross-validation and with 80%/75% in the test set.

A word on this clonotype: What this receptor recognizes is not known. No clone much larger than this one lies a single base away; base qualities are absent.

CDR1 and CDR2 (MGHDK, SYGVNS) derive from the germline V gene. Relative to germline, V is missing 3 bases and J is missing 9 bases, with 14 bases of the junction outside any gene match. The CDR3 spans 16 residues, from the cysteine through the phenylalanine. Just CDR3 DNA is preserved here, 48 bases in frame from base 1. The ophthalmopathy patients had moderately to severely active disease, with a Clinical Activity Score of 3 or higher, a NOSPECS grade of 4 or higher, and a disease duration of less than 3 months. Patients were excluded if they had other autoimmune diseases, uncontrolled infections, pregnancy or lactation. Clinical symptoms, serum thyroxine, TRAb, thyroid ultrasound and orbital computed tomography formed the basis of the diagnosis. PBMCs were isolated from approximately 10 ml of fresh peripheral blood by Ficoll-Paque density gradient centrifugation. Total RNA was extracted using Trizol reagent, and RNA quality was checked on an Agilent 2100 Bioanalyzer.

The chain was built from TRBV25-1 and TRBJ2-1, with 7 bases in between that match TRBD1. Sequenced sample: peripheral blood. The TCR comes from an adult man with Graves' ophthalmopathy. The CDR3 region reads CASSDGGRGYTVEQFF. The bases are TGTGCCAGCAGTGATGGGGGCAGGGGGTACACCGTTGAGCAGTTCTTC.